Listed here are 28 T cell receptor beta chains from one sample, sequenced in a study of T cell clones after liver transplantation. The repertoire was sequenced with immunoSEQ multiplex PCR; TCRdb's copy has only in-frame clones and lacks some. The top ten clones hold 0.8% to 1% of a sample with some 110,000 clones, roughly 80% of them seen once. The specimen was CD4+ T cells from blood, collected before liver transplant. The receptors were gathered from a human donor who received a liver transplant.

The genes are TRBV5-1 and TRBJ2-1; D could derive from TRBD1 or TRBD2 (5 bases each). V lost 2 bases to trimming and J lost 8 bases, with 11 bases between them. The CDR3 length is 13 residues. CDR1 is SGHRS, CDR2 YFSETQ, per germline. The chain's CDR3 is CASSFPGRDEQFF. The CDR3, as DNA: TGCGCCAGCAGCTTTCCGGGACGGGATGAGCAGTTCTTC.

CDR3: CASSLAGPNTIYF. In DNA form, the CDR3 reads TGTGCCAGCAGCTTAGCAGGGCCAAACACCATATATTTT. The rearrangement uses TRBV11-2 and TRBJ1-3, with D possibly being TRBD1 (5 bases). CDR3 size: 13 residues. Trimming shortened V by 1 base and J by 6 bases, and 7 bases separated the two germline ends. The germline V gene has CDR1 SGHAT and CDR2 FQNNGV.

V gene TRBV6-4 combines with J gene TRBJ1-1; 7 positions match TRBD1. The length of the CDR3 is 14 residues. With 9 bases clipped from V and 4 bases from J, the junction kept 11 bases outside the gene matches. Germline CDR1 and CDR2: MRHNA and SNTAGT. The CDR3 DNA reads TGTGCCAGTAGACAGGGTCGGAATAGCACTGAAGCTTTCTTT. Its protein is CASRQGRNSTEAFF.

This clone has a single count. The chain couples TRBV5-1 to TRBJ2-3, with 9 bases fitting TRBD2. The CDR3 is 14 amino acids. Losses at the gene ends were 7 bases for V and 3 bases for J; bases not matched to a gene: 6. CDR1 SGHRS and CDR2 YFSETQ come from the germline V gene. The CDR3 spells CASYSGSGTDTQYF. Written as DNA, the CDR3 is TGCGCCAGCTATAGCGGGAGTGGGACAGATACGCAGTATTTT.

The chain employs TRBV4-1 and TRBJ2-1; D gene uncertain. Germline CDR1 and CDR2: MGHRA and YSYEKL. There are 16 residues in the CDR3. Trimming took 3 bases from V and 4 from J, leaving 16 bases between them. The CDR3 nucleotides read TGCGCCAGCAGCCACCGACTTGAAGACGCATACAATGAGCAGTTCTTC. Residues: CASSHRLEDAYNEQFF.

The chain carries TRBV27 and TRBJ1-2, with D perhaps matching TRBD1 (6 bases). V was shortened by 2 bases and J by 5 bases, with 12 bases between the two germline ends. Germline V gene lookup returns CDR1 MNHEY and CDR2 SMNVEV (reference sequence). The CDR3 is 14 residues long. The CDR3 sequence: CASSLAGGGYGYTF. The CDR3 DNA reads TGTGCCAGCAGTTTAGCGGGGGGCGGGTATGGCTACACCTTC.

The chain is built from TRBV9 and TRBJ2-7; D is perhaps TRBD2 (6 bases). The CDR3 length is 15 residues. V lost 3 bases to trimming and J lost 4 bases, with 17 bases between them. Per germline, CDR1 SGDLS and CDR2 YYNGEE. The CDR3 loop reads CASSEGTAPHYEQYF. DNA of the CDR3: TGTGCCAGCAGCGAAGGGACTGCTCCTCATTACGAGCAGTACTTC.

This clone was counted a single time. CDR3 DNA sequence: TGTGCCAGCAGAATGGGCTATGCATCAGATACGCAGTATTTT. Residues: CASRMGYASDTQYF. V is TRBV2 and J is TRBJ2-3; D uncertain. Per germline, CDR1 SNHLY and CDR2 FYNNEI. CDR3 size: 14 residues. Trimming pared 6 bases from V and 4 bases from J, leaving 14 bases between.

A word on this clone: One end of the junction does not line up with germline, which may come from a read error. The chain couples TRBV20-1 to TRBJ1-2, with TRBD1 as a possible D gene (5 bases). CDR3 length: 10 residues. Germline V gene data show CDR1 as DFQATT and CDR2 as SNEGSKA (reference sequence). In DNA, the CDR3 is TGTGGGACGCCCTTCGACGGCTACACCTTC. This encodes CGTPFDGYTF.

In the case of this clone: Other DNA sequences in this sample translate to the same CDR3. The rearrangement joins TRBV5-1 to TRBJ2-2; D unresolved. Germline lookup yields CDR1 SGHRS and CDR2 YFSETQ. The CDR3 spans 15 residues. V gave up 0 bases and J gave up 2 bases, with 8 bases separating them. The CDR3 sequence: CASSLAGLNTGELFF. The CDR3 region has the DNA TGCGCCAGCAGCTTGGCAGGTCTTAACACCGGGGAGCTGTTTTTT.

This chain connects TRBV5-6 to TRBJ2-7; unclear D gene. This CDR3 is 12 amino acids long. Germline assignment: CDR1 SGHDT and CDR2 YYEEEE. V was cut by 1 base and J by 5 bases, with 7 bases left in between. This chain's CDR3 is CASSLLSDEQYF. The CDR3 DNA sequence: TGTGCCAGCAGCTTGCTCAGCGACGAGCAGTACTTC.

This chain links TRBV28 with TRBJ1-1; 7 positions agree with TRBD1. The germline gives CDR1 MDHEN, CDR2 SYDVKM. The CDR3 covers 15 residues. V trimming: 6 bases; J trimming: 1 base; junction bases outside the gene matches: 8. The CDR3 spells CASSLEQGGNTEAFF. The CDR3 DNA is TGTGCCAGCAGCCTAGAGCAGGGGGGGAACACTGAAGCTTTCTTT.

This chain uses TRBV2 with TRBJ1-2; D gene uncertain. V was trimmed by 6 bases and J by 4 bases, leaving 6 bases between them. This CDR3 has 11 amino acids. Per the germline V gene, CDR1 is SNHLY and CDR2 is FYNNEI. The CDR3 sequence: CASRVTYGYTF. In DNA, the CDR3 is TGTGCCAGCAGGGTTACCTATGGCTACACCTTC.

This clone was seen once. The rearrangement links TRBV25-1 to TRBJ1-2; D is unclear. The V end was cut by 3 bases, the J end by 3 bases, with 11 bases between. The germline V gene has CDR1 MGHDK and CDR2 SYGVNS. The CDR3 runs 14 residues. The CDR3 DNA reads as TGTGCCAGCAGTGAGTGGCAGGTCCACTATGGCTACACCTTC. This encodes CASSEWQVHYGYTF.

This chain connects TRBV10-2 to TRBJ2-2; 10 positions agree with TRBD2. V dropped 3 bases and J dropped 5; count of bases not matched to a gene: 12. Germline V gives CDR1 WSHSY, CDR2 SAAADI. The CDR3 contains 18 residues. The CDR3 bases are TGCGCCAGCAGTGAACTAGCGGGACAAACTTTGAGAACCGGGGAGCTGTTTTTT. It codes for CASSELAGQTLRTGELFF.

This clone was observed a single time. The chain links TRBV18 to TRBJ1-4; D uncertain. The CDR3 runs to 13 residues. V was pared by 8 bases and J by 8 bases, with 15 bases between. Germline V lookup: CDR1 KGHSH, CDR2 LQKENI. In DNA, the CDR3 is TGTGCCAGCGCGGCCCTTGGAGAGGAAAAACTGTTTTTT. As protein: CASAALGEEKLFF. Supplemented by reference TRBV18 and TRBJ1-4, the full variable domain reads NAGVMQNPRHLVRRRGQEARLRCSPMKGHSHVYWYRQLPEEGLKFMVYLQKENIIDESGMPKERFSAEFPKEGPSILRIQQVVRGDSAAYFCASAALGEEKLFFGSGTQLSVL.

The rearrangement joins TRBV6-5 to TRBJ1-2; a possible D gene is TRBD1 (6 bases). Germline CDR1 MNHEY, CDR2 SVGAGI. V lost 8 bases and J 14 bases, leaving 21 bases between the germline ends. The CDR3 runs to 12 residues. CDR3 DNA sequence: TGTGCCAGCGGAAGCGGTTCGGGGGGGCGAACCTTC. It encodes CASGSGSGGRTF.

The table lists this clone with a few counts. This chain links TRBV20-1 with TRBJ1-1; possibly TRBD1 for D (5 bases). The CDR3 runs to 11 residues. Germline lookup yields CDR1 DFQATT and CDR2 SNEGSKA (reference sequence). V lost 8 bases, J lost 3 bases, and 10 bases lay in between. DNA of the CDR3: TGCAGTCCTCGGGGGGACACTGAAGCTTTCTTT. Amino acids: CSPRGDTEAFF.

CDR3 sequence (DNA): TGTGCCAGCAGCTTAGTCCCGGACTACGAGCAGTACTTC. Its translation is CASSLVPDYEQYF. V and J are TRBV11-2 and TRBJ2-7; D is undetermined. Germline CDR1 is SGHAT and CDR2 is FQNNGV. V was pared by 1 base and J by 3 bases, with 7 bases between. The CDR3 has 13 residues.

The chain employs TRBV10-2 and TRBJ2-1; 7 nucleotides match TRBD1. This CDR3 region has 13 residues. Trimming removed 7 bases from V and 10 bases from J; junction bases left unmatched: 10. The germline gives CDR1 WSHSY, CDR2 SAAADI. CDR3 coding DNA: TGCGCCAGCAAGGGGACAGCAGCACGCGAGCAGTTCTTC. This translates into CASKGTAAREQFF.

The chain has TRBV27 and TRBJ2-7, with 7 bases that match TRBD1. CDR3 length: 14 amino acids. V gave up 4 bases and J gave up 1 base; unmatched junction bases: 4. The germline V gene encodes CDR1 MNHEY and CDR2 SMNVEV (reference sequence). The CDR3: CASSSLDRSYEQYF. The CDR3 coding sequence is TGTGCCAGCAGTTCCCTGGACAGGTCCTACGAGCAGTACTTC.

The CDR3 DNA reads as TGTGCCAGCAGCAGGGCTGGGGCTAGCGGTAGCTCTGGGGCCAACGTCCTGACTTTC. Translating it yields CASSRAGASGSSGANVLTF. The rearrangement joins TRBV11-2 to TRBJ2-6; 7 bases are a match to TRBD2. V lost 5 bases to trimming and J lost 0 bases; unmatched junction nucleotides: 13. Per the germline V gene, CDR1 is SGHAT and CDR2 is FQNNGV. The CDR3 is 19 residues long.

This clone has a single count. This sequence joins TRBV2 and TRBJ2-3; TRBD1 agrees at 9 bases. Germline V lookup: CDR1 SNHLY, CDR2 FYNNEI. J was trimmed by 4 bases and V by 7 bases; bases with no gene match: 0. The CDR3 has 12 amino acids. The CDR3 loop reads CASNRGPDTQYF. CDR3 bases: TGTGCCAGCAACAGGGGGCCAGATACGCAGTATTTT. The full variable domain, in which reference TRBV2 and TRBJ2-3 provide the parts outside the CDR3, is EPEVTQTPSHQVTQMGQEVILRCVPISNHLYFYWYRQILGQKVEFLVSFYNNEISEKSEIFDDQFSVERPDGSNFTLKIRSTKLEDSAMYFCASNRGPDTQYFGPGTRLTVL.

This chain uses TRBV4-2 with TRBJ2-1; the match to TRBD2 covers 9 bases. Germline lookup yields CDR1 LGHNA and CDR2 YNFKEQ. The CDR3 covers 14 residues. V lost 4 bases, J lost 6 bases, and 4 bases stayed unmatched. The CDR3 here is CASSPGTSFNEQFF. In DNA, the CDR3 is TGTGCCAGCAGCCCCGGGACTAGCTTCAATGAGCAGTTCTTC.

This clone was recorded a few times. The CDR3 is CASSVDGVSPLHF. The DNA for the CDR3 is TGTGCCAGCAGCGTAGACGGAGTTTCACCCCTCCACTTT. This chain joins TRBV9 and TRBJ1-6; D is undetermined. Trimming left V 0 bases short and J 9 bases short, with 7 bases between. The CDR3 has 13 residues. Germline-derived CDR1 and CDR2 are SGDLS and YYNGEE.

This CDR3 reads CSVGQGDSPLHF. The CDR3 DNA follows: TGCAGCGTTGGACAGGGGGACTCACCCCTCCACTTT. The rearrangement uses TRBV29-1 and TRBJ1-6; 9 nucleotides agree with TRBD1. This CDR3 region has 12 residues. Germline CDR1 SQVTM, CDR2 ANQGSEA. V was clipped by 4 bases and J by 10 bases; unmatched bases: 2.

The chain employs TRBV15 and TRBJ2-6, with D tentatively TRBD1 or TRBD2 (5 bases each). V gave up 8 bases and J gave up 3 bases, with 11 bases separating them. This CDR3 comprises 14 residues. Looked up from germline, CDR1 is LNHNV and CDR2 is YYDKDF (reference sequence). CDR3 sequence reads: CATGGRRGANVLTF. For the CDR3, the DNA is TGTGCCACCGGGGGTCGCCGTGGGGCCAACGTCCTGACTTTC.

This clone showed up just a few times. The rearrangement uses TRBV4-2 and TRBJ2-2, with TRBD1 matching over 8 bases. The length of the CDR3 is 16 residues. V shed 4 bases, J shed 7 bases, and the junction held 11 bases outside the gene matches. Germline-derived CDR1 and CDR2 are LGHNA and YNFKEQ. The CDR3 reads CASSRVRTGLNGELFF. The CDR3 DNA is TGTGCCAGCAGCCGCGTACGGACAGGGTTGAACGGGGAGCTGTTTTTT.